These T cell receptor beta chains were read from a single sample in a study of Graves' ophthalmopathy and Graves' hyperthyroidism. From the multiplex PCR reads, TCRdb called clonotypes with MiXCR, one entry per CDR3 protein. The table includes 900,000 to 1,200,000 distinct CDR3 sequences, around a third detected once. Source material: peripheral blood or thyroid tissue (not recorded which). These receptors were taken from an adult man with Graves' hyperthyroidism. Both conserved end residues are trimmed from each CDR3.

J: TRBJ1-4
V: TRBV2
CDR3: ASCLQTNEKLF

J: TRBJ1-6
V: TRBV25-1
CDR3: ASGMDNSPLH

J: TRBJ2-5
V: TRBV10-3
CDR3: AIRDRGDRVSQY

J: TRBJ2-7
V: TRBV7-8
CDR3: ASSPVPVGEQY

J: TRBJ2-7
V: TRBV14
CDR3: ASSQDRRGLRTGGYEQY

J: TRBJ1-5
V: TRBV12-3/TRBV12-4
CDR3: ASTQSLEPQH

J: TRBJ1-4
V: TRBV29-1
CDR3: SVEGTGREKLF

J: TRBJ1-1
V: TRBV7-3
CDR3: ASSRRRDTEDF

J: TRBJ2-5
V: TRBV20-1
CDR3: SARWQSGETQY

J: TRBJ1-5
V: TRBV29-1
CDR3: SVVYLGAQETQH

J: TRBJ2-7
V: TRBV19
CDR3: ASSDRDRHYEQY

J: TRBJ2-7
V: TRBV2
CDR3: ASSDPFVQY

J: TRBJ1-1
V: TRBV3-1
CDR3: ASSQVGEAF

J: TRBJ1-2
V: TRBV20-1
CDR3: SASRTGLGYT